This TCR beta chain was obtained from a study of blood T cell repertoires in COVID-19. As for the study in general: The cDNA or gDNA used as material had been derived from T cells, B-cell-depleted T cells, or PBMCs.

Profiling relied on immunoSEQ multiplex PCR, and the TCRdb table lists in-frame clones only, not all of them. This repertoire shows tens of thousands of clones, just over 85% found once; its top ten account for 25% to 30%. CDR1 and CDR2 from the germline V gene are SGDLS and YYNGEE. The length of the CDR3 is 14 residues. V lost 6 bases to trimming and J lost 6 bases; unmatched junction nucleotides: 11. J is TRBJ1-2 and V is TRBV9; 7 bases map to TRBD1. This clonotype originated in a human donor in a cohort sampled during active COVID-19. The specimen was peripheral blood. CDR3 protein: CASTVTGARNGYTF. The CDR3 DNA is TGTGCCAGCACAGTAACAGGGGCGCGGAATGGCTACACCTTC. The whole variable domain, filled in from reference TRBV9 and TRBJ1-2, reads DSGVTQTPKHLITATGQRVTLRCSPRSGDLSVYWYQQSLDQGLQFLIQYYNGEERAKGNILERFSAQQFPDLHSELNLSSLELGDSALYFCASTVTGARNGYTFGSGTRLTVV.